This TCR beta chain was identified in a study of T-cell memory formation after mild COVID-19. TCRdb re-analysed the 5' RACE reads in MiXCR, keeping a single row per CDR3 protein. The sample includes roughly 600,000 distinct CDR3 sequences, roughly 17% of them seen just once. Germline-derived CDR1 and CDR2 are SGHRS and YFSETQ. Trimming removed 5 bases from V and 5 bases from J, with 16 bases in between. CDR3 size: 14 residues. This clonotype has more than one count but fewer than ten. The TCR comes from an adult woman who had mild COVID-19 (a few samples of this study predate the infection). Cell type and time point are not known. Sequencing was carried out using PBMCs or a T cell subset sorted from them (not recorded which). This chain connects TRBV5-1 to TRBJ2-5, with D perhaps matching TRBD2 (5 bases). The CDR3 coding sequence is TGCGCCAGCAGTCGGGGAATAGATCTGGAGACCCAGTACTTC. Protein product: CASSRGIDLETQYF.